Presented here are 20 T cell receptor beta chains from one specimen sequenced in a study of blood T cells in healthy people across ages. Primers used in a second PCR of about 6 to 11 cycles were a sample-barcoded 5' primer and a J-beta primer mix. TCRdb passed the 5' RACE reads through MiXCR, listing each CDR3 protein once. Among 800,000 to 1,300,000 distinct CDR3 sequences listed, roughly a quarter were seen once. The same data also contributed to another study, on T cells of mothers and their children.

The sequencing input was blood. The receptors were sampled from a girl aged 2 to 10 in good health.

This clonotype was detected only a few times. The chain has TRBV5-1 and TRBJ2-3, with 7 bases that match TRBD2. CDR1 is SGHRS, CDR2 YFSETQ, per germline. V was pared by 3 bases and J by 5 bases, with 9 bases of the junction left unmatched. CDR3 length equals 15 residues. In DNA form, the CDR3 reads TGCGCCAGCAGCTGGAGTAGCGGGCCCCTAGATACGCAGTATTTT. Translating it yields CASSWSSGPLDTQYF. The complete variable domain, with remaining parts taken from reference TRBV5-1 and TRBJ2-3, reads KAGVTQTPRYLIKTRGQQVTLSCSPISGHRSVSWYQQTPGQGLQFLFEYFSETQRNKGNFPGRFSGRQFSNSRSEMNVSTLELGDSALYLCASSWSSGPLDTQYFGPGTRLTVL.

CDR3 nucleotide sequence: TGTGCCAGCTCACCAGAGAATGTAGTGGGGAGGTGGACGGCGGGCTACACCTTC. Its protein is CASSPENVVGRWTAGYTF. The J gene is TRBJ1-2, the V gene TRBV18, with D hard to call. The CDR3 consists of 18 residues. Per germline, CDR1 KGHSH and CDR2 LQKENI. Between the trimmed V and J ends, which lost 2 bases and 8 bases, there was a span of 27 bases.

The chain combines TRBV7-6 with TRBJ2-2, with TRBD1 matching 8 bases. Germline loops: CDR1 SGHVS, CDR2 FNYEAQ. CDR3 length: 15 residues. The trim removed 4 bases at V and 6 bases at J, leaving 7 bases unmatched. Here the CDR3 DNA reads TGTGCCAGCAGCTCGGACAGGGAATCACCCGGGGAGCTGTTTTTT. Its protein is CASSSDRESPGELFF.

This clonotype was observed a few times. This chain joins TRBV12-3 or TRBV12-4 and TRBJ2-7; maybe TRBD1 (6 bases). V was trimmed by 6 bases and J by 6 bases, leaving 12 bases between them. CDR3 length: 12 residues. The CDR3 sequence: CASRMTGTEQYF. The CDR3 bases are TGTGCCAGCAGGATGACAGGAACCGAGCAGTACTTC.

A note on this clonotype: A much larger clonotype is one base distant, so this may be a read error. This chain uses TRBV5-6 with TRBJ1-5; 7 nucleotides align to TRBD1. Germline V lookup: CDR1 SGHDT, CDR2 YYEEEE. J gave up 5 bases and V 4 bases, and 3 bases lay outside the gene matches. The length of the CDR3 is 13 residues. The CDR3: CASSRDSHQPQHF. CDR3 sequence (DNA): TGTGCCAGCAGCCGGGACAGCCATCAGCCCCAGCATTTT.

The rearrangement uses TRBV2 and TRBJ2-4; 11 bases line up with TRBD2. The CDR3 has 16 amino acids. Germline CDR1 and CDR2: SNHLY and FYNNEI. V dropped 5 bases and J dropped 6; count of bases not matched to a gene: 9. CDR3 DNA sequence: TGTGCCAGCAGTTTCCAACTAGCGGGAGCAGGAAACATTCAGTACTTC. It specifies CASSFQLAGAGNIQYF.

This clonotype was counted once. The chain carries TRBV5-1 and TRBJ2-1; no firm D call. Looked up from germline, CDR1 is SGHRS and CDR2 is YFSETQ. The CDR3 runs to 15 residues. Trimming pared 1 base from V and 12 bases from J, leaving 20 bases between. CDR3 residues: CASSLSVNERPLQFF. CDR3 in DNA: TGCGCCAGCAGCTTGTCAGTTAATGAGAGGCCCTTGCAGTTCTTC.

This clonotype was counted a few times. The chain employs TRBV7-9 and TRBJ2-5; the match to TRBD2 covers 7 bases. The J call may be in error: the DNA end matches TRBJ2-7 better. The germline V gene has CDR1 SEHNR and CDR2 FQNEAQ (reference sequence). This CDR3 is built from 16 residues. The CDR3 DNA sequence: TGTGCCAGCAAGCAATGGGCGGGAGCAAGGTTGGACGAGCAGTACTTC. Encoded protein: CASKQWAGARLDEQYF.

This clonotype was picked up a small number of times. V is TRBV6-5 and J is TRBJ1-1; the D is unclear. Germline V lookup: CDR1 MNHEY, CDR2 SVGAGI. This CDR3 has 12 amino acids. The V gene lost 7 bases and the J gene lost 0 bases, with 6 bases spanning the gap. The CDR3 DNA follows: TGTGCCAGCAACGGACTGAACACTGAAGCTTTCTTT. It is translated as CASNGLNTEAFF.

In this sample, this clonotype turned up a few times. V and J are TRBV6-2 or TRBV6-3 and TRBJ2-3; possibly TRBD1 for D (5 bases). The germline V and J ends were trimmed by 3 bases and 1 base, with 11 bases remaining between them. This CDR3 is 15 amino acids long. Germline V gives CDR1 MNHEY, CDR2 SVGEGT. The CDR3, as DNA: TGTGCCAGCAGTTATCTAGGCAGGGGCACAGATACGCAGTATTTT. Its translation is CASSYLGRGTDTQYF.

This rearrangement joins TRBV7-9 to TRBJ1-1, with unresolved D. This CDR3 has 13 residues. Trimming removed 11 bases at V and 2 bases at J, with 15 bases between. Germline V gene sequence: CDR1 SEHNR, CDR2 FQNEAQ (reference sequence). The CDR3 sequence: CAGETGFNTEAFF. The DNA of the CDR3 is TGTGCCGGAGAGACTGGGTTCAACACTGAAGCTTTCTTT.

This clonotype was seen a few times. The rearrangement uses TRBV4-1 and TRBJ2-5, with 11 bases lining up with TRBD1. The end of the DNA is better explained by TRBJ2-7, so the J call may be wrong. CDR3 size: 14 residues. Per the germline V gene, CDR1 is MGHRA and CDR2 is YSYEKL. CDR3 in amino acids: CASSYSGTGGEQYF. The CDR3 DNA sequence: TGCGCCAGCAGCTACTCCGGGACAGGGGGCGAGCAGTACTTC.

CDR3 region: CSVKRTGNIQYF. CDR3 coding DNA: TGCAGCGTTAAAAGGACCGGAAACATTCAGTACTTC. This chain uses TRBV29-1 with TRBJ2-4; D remains unclear. The ends were cut back, 5 bases at V and 6 bases at J, with 11 bases in the middle. Germline V gives CDR1 SQVTM, CDR2 ANQGSEA. The CDR3 length is 12 residues.

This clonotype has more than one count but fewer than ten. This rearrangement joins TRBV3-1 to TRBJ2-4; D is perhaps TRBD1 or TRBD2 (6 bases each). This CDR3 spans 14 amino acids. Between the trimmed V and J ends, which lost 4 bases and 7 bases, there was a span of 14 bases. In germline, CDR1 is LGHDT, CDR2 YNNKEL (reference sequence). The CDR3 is CASSPTGAGNIQYF. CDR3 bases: TGTGCCAGCAGCCCAACGGGGGCAGGGAACATTCAGTACTTC. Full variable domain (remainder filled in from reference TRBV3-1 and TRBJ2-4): DTAVSQTPKYLVTQMGNDKSIKCEQNLGHDTMYWYKQDSKKFLKIMFSYNNKELIINETVPNRFSPKSPDKAHLNLHINSLELGDSAVYFCASSPTGAGNIQYFGAGTRLSVL.

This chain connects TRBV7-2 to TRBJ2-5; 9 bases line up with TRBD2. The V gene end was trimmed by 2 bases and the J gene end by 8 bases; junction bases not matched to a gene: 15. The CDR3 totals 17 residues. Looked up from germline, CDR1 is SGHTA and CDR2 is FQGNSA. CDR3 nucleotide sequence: TGTGCCAGCAGCTTATTCCAGGAAGGGCGGGGGGGCCTAACCCAGTACTTC. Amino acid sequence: CASSLFQEGRGGLTQYF.

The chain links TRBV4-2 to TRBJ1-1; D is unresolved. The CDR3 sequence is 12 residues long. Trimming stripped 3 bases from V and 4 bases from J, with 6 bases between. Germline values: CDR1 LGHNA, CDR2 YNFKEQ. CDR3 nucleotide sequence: TGTGCCAGCAGCCACGGGCCCACTGAAGCTTTCTTT. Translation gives CASSHGPTEAFF.

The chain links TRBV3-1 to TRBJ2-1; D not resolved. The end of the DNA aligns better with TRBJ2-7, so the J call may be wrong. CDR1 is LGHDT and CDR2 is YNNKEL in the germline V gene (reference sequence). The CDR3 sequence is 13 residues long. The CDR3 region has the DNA TGTGCCAGCAGCCGACTGCTCTCCTACGAGCAGTACTTC. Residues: CASSRLLSYEQYF.

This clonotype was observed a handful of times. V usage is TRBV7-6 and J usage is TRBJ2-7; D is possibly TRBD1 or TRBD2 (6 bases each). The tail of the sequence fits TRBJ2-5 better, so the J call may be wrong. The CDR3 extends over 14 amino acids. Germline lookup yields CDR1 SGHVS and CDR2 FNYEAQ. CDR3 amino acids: CASSDLTGGVTQYF. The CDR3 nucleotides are TGTGCCAGCAGCGATTTGACAGGCGGGGTGACCCAGTACTTC.

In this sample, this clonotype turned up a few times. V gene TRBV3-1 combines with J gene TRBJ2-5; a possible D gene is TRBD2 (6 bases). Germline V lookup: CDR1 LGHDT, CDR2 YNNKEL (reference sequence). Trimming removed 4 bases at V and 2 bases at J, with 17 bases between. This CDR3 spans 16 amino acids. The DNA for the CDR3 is TGTGCCAGCAGCCCCTCGGAGGGAGGACTTCAAGAGACCCAGTACTTC. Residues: CASSPSEGGLQETQYF.

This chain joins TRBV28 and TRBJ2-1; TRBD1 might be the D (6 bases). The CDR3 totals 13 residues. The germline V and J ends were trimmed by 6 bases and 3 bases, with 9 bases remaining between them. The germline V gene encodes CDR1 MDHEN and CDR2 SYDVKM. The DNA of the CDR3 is TGTGCCAGCAGACAGGACAGCTACAATGAGCAGTTCTTC. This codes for CASRQDSYNEQFF.